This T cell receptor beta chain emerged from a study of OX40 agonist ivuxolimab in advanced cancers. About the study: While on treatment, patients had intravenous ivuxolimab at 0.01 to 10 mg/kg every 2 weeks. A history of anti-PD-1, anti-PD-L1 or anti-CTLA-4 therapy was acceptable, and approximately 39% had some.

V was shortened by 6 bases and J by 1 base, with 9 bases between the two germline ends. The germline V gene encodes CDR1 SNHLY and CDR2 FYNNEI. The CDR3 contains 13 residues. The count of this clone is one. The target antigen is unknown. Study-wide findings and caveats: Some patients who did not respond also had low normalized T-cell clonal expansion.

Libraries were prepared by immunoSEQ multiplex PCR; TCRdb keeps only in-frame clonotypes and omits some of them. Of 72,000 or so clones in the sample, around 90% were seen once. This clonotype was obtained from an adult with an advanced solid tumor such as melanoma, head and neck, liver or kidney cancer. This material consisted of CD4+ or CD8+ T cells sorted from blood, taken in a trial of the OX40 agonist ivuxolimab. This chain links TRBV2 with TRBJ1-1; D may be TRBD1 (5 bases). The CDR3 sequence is CASRGQPNTEAFF. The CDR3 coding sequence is TGTGCCAGCAGGGGGCAACCGAACACTGAAGCTTTCTTT.